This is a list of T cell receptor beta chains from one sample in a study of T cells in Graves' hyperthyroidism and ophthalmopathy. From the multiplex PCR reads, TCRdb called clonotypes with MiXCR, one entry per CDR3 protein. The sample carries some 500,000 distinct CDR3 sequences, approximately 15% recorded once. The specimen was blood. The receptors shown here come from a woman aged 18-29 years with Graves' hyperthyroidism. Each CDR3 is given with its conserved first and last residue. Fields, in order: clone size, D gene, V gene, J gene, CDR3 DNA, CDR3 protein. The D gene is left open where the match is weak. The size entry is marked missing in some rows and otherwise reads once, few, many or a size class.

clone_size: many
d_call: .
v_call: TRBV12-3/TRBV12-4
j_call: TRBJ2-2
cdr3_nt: TGTGCCAGCAGTTTTTTTGTTTCGTGGGCGAACACCGGGGAGCTGTTTTTT
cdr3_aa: CASSFFVSWANTGELFF

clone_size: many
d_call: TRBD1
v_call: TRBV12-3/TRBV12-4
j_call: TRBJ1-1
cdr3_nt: TGTGCCGGACAGGGGAGGTACACTGAAGCTTTCTTT
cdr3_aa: CAGQGRYTEAFF

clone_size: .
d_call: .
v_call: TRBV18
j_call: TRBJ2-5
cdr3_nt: TGTGCCAGCTCACCACCGGACCAAGAGACCCAGTACTTC
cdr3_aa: CASSPPDQETQYF

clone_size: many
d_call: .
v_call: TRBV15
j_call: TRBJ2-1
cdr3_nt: TGTGCCACCAGCCGACGACCGGGGCTCAGCTCCTACAATGAGCAGTTCTTC
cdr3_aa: CATSRRPGLSSYNEQFF

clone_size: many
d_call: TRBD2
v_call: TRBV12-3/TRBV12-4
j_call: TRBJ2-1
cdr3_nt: TGTGCCAGCAGACAGCGGGGTAGCTCCTACAATGAGCAGTTCTTC
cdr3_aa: CASRQRGSSYNEQFF

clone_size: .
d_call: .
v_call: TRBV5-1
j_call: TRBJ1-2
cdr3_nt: TGCGCCAGCAGCTTGGAGACAGTAAACTATGGCTACACCTTC
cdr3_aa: CASSLETVNYGYTF

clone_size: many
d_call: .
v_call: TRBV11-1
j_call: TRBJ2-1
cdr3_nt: TGTGCCAGCAGCTTAGGCGGGTATAACAATGAGCAGTTCTTC
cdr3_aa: CASSLGGYNNEQFF

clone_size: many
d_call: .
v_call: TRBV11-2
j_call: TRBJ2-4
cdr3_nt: TGTGCCAGCAGCCCCGGTAGCCGAGGGACCATTCAGTACTTC
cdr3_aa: CASSPGSRGTIQYF

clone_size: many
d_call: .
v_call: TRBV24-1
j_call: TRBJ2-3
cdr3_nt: TGTGCCACCAGTGATCCGACAGGTGGAGGGGCAGATACGCAGTATTTT
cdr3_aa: CATSDPTGGGADTQYF

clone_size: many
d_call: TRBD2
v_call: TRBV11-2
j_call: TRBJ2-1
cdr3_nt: TGTGCCAGCAGCCCACTAGCGGGAGGTTCCTACAATGAGCAGTTCTTC
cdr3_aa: CASSPLAGGSYNEQFF

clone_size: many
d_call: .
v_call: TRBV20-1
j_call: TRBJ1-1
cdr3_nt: TGCAGTGCTAGGAACAGGAACACTGAAGCTTTCTTT
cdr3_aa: CSARNRNTEAFF

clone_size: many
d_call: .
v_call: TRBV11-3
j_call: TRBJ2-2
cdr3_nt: TGTGCCAGCAGCTTAGAGGGGGGCTCCACCGGGGAGCTGTTTTTT
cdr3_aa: CASSLEGGSTGELFF

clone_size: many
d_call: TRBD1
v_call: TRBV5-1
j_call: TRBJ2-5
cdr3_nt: TGCGCCAGCACCTACTCAACAGGGGCCGGGGAGACCCAGTACTTC
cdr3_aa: CASTYSTGAGETQYF

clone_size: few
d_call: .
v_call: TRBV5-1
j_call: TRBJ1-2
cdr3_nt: TGCGCCAGCAAGCGGGAGAGGGGCCATGGCTACACCTTC
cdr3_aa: CASKRERGHGYTF

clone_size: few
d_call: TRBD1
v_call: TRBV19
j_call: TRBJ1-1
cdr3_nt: TGTGCCAGTAGTCGGGACAGGCTATTGAACACTGAAGCTTTCTTT
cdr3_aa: CASSRDRLLNTEAFF

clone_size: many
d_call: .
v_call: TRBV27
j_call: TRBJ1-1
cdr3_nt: TGTGCCAGCATGACAGGAAGTGAAGCTTTCTTT
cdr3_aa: CASMTGSEAFF

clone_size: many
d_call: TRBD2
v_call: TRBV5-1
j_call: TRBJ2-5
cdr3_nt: TGCGCCAGCAGCTTGGAAGCGGGAGGTTATGGGACCCAGTACTTC
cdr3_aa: CASSLEAGGYGTQYF

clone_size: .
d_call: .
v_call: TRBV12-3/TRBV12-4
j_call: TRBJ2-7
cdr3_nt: TGTGCCAGCAAACTAGGGGACGGATACTACGAGCAGTACTTC
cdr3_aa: CASKLGDGYYEQYF

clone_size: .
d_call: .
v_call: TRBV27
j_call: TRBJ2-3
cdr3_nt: TGTGCCAGCAGTTGGGGACAGGGGAGGGCTAGCGGGAGGTCAGATACGCAGTATTTT
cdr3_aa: CASSWGQGRASGRSDTQYF

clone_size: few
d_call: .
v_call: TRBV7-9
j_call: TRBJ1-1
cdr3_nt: TGTGCCAGCAGCGAGGGACCGACGCCGCGGGCTTTCTTT
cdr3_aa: CASSEGPTPRAFF

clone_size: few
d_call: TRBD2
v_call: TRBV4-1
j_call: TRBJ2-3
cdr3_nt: TGCGCCAGCAGCCAATTCACCCTCAGGAGGACTAGCGGGAATACAGATACGCAGTATTTT
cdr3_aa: CASSQFTLRRTSGNTDTQYF

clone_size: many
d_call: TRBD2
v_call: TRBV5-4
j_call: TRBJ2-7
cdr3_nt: TGTGCCGCCGGGCCGGGAGGCCCCCTCGAGCAGTACTTC
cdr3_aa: CAAGPGGPLEQYF

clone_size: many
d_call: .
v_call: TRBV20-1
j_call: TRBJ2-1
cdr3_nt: TGCAGTGCTAGAGAGGCCACAAACTCCTACAATGAGCAGTTCTTC
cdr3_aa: CSAREATNSYNEQFF

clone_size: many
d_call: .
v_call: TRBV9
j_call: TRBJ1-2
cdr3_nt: TGTGCCAGCAGCGTGCTGAGCTATGGCTACACCTTC
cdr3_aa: CASSVLSYGYTF

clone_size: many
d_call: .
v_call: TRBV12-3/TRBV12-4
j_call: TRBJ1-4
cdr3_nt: TGTGCCAGCAGCCCGCAGGGGCTCAATGAAAAACTGTTTTTT
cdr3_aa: CASSPQGLNEKLFF

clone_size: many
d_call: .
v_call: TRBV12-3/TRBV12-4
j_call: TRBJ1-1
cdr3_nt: TGTGCCAGCAGCCGACATGTCACTGAAGCTTTCTTT
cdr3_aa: CASSRHVTEAFF

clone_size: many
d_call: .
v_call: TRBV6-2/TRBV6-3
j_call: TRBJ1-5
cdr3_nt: TGTGCCAGCAGTTACTCTGAAGGGCAGCCCCAGCATTTT
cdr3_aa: CASSYSEGQPQHF

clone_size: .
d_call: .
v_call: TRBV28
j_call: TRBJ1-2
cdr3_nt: TGTGCCAGCAGTTTAGGGACACCCAGGCCCCAAGGCGACTATGGCTACACCTTC
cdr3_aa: CASSLGTPRPQGDYGYTF

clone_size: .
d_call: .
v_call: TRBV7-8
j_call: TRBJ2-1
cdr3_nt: TGTGCCAGCAGCCCCCACGGATTAGGGTCCTACAATGAGCAGTTCTTC
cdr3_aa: CASSPHGLGSYNEQFF

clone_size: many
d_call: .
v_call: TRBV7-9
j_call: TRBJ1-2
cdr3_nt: TGTGCCAGCAGCCCTGGGGGTCTGGACTATGGCTACACCTTC
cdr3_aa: CASSPGGLDYGYTF

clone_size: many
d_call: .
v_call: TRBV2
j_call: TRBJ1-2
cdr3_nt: TGTGCCAGCCACAGCGTCGACATTTACTATGGCTACACCTTC
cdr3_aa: CASHSVDIYYGYTF

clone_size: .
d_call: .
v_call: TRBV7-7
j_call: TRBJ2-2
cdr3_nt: TGTGCTAGCAGCTTAGGCGGCTTTAACGCCGGGGAGCTGTTTTTT
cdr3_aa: CASSLGGFNAGELFF

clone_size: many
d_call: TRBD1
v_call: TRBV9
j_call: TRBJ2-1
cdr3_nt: TGTGCCAGCAGCGTAGGACCCCTGGGACAGGGGCAGTTCTTC
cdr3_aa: CASSVGPLGQGQFF

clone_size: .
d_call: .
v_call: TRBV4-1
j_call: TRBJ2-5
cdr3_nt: TGCGCCAGCAGCCAATTTGGGTCGGAGACCCAGTACTTC
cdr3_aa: CASSQFGSETQYF

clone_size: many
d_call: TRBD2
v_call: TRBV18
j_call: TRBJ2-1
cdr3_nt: TGTGCCAGCTCACGTGAAAGGCTAGCGGGAGCCTTCGGGAATGAGCAGTTCTTC
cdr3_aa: CASSRERLAGAFGNEQFF

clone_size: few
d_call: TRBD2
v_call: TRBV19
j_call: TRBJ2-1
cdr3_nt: TGTGCCAGTAGTAATCGAGCGGGAGCGAATGAGCAGTTCTTC
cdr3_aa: CASSNRAGANEQFF

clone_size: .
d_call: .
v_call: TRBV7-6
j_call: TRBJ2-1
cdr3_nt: TGTGCCAGCAGCTTAGGAAGGTTGTTCGGCGGGCCCGCCAATGAGCAGTTCTTC
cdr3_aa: CASSLGRLFGGPANEQFF

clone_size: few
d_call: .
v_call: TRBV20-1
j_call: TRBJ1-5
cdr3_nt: TGCAGTGCTAGAGCCAGGGAAAGCAATCAGCCCCAGCATTTT
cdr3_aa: CSARARESNQPQHF

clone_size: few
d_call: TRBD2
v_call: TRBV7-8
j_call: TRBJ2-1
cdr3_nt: TGTGCCAGCAGCTTAAAGCGGACTGGGCTAGCGGGAAATGAGCAGTTCTTC
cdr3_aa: CASSLKRTGLAGNEQFF

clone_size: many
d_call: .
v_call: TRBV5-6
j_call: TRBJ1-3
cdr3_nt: TGTGCCAGCAGCCTCTGGAGTGCGGGGACGTACACCATATATTTT
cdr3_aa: CASSLWSAGTYTIYF

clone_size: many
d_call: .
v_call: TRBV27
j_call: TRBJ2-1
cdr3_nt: TGTGCCAGCAGTCCCAGGGCCTACAATGAGCAGTTCTTC
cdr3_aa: CASSPRAYNEQFF

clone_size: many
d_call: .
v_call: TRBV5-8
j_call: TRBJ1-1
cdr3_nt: TGTGCCAGCCCCTCGCGCGAAGGGACAGAAGCTTTCTTT
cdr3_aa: CASPSREGTEAFF

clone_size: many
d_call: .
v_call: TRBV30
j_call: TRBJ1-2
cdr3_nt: TGTGCCTGGAGTGACAGGTCGTATGGCTACACCTTC
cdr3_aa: CAWSDRSYGYTF